This paragraph covers one TCR beta chain sequence. At one boundary the junction diverges from the germline segment, which might be a read error. Only in-frame clones appear in the TCRdb table, and some are missing; sequencing was by immunoSEQ multiplex PCR. The sample lists roughly 250,000 clones, about 89% occurring once. These data are taken from a study of blood T cell repertoires in COVID-19. Everyone who took part was 18 to 89 years old, and they came from 24 US areas. Sequenced sample: PBMCs or T cells enriched from blood (not recorded which). The TCR originated in a man aged 35 to 55 who had recovered from COVID-19.

CDR3 nucleotide sequence: TGCGCCAGCAGCGGGAAGCGGACAGGTAAGCGTTTC. This sequence encodes CASSGKRTGKRF. The V call is TRBV5-1, the J call TRBJ2-7; 7 positions match TRBD1. The CDR3 covers 12 residues. The germline CDR1 and CDR2 sequences are SGHRS and YFSETQ.